This TCR beta chain was sequenced in a study of CD8+ T cells in alopecia areata. Whole-study findings and limits: Scalp clonality dropped significantly under tofacitinib, as did expanded CD8+ top-100 clones.

This clone was detected only a few times. No antigen is known for it. Treatment: oral pan-JAK inhibitor, 5-10 mg twice daily. Punch biopsies of lesional scalp, plus peripheral blood, were taken from alopecia areata patients. Germline CDR1 is SGDLS and CDR2 is YYNGEE. Trimming took 3 bases from V and 3 from J, leaving 9 bases between them. The CDR3 runs to 14 residues. RNA was isolated and reverse transcribed to cDNA, the sequencing template. Measured with immunoSEQ multiplex PCR; TCRdb has only the in-frame clones, and not every one. The table shows 200,000 or so clones, with roughly 60% occurring only once.

The TCR sequence derives from a human donor with alopecia areata. The genes are TRBV9 and TRBJ1-4; D may be TRBD1 (5 bases). Sequences were derived from CD4+ T cells sorted from blood, sampled at week 24, from a patient treated with tofacitinib. The CDR3 DNA follows: TGTGCCAGCAGCGCAGGGCCGCCTAATGAAAAACTGTTTTTT. It specifies CASSAGPPNEKLFF.